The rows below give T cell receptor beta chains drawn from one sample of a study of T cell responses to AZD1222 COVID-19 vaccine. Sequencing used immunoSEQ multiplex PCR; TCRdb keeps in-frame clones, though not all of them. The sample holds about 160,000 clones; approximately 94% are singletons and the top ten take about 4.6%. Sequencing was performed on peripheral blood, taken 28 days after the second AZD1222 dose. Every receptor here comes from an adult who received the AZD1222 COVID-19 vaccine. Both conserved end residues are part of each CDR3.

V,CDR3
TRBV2,CASSGGPHHPDAQETQYF
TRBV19,CASSMEGWRGNEKLFF
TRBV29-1,CSVEKLAGGYEQYF
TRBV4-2,CASSQDSGNYGYTF
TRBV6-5,CASSRDRARYGYTF
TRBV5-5,CASSLYPGEQYF
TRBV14,CASSPDRRGNEQFF
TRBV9,CASSTGTGYYEQYF
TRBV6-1,CASSEQESSSYEQYF
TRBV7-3,CASSKTGNSPLHF
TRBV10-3,CAISEAGGENTEAFF
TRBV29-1,CSVRTGREKLFF
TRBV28,CASSLKRTGGTEAFF
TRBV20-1,CSARDDGQYF
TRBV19,CASSHGTPCGF
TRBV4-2,CASRRQGGDNEQFF
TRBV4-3,CASSRSTIRVGYTF
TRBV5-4,CASSPGLAGHMDEQFF
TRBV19,CASSVGARSSYEQYF
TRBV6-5,CASSYMGQGTEAFF
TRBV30,CAWRRPGQGSSYEQYF
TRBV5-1,CASSLGDSRWGEQYF
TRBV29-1,CSVPGAGGREQYF
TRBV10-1,CASSEVKNRGGEAFF
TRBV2,CASSVIAGAAEQYF
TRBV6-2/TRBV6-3,CASSYSRAGLTPYEQYF
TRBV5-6,CASSLMRYTGELFF